This TCR beta chain was identified during a study of control samples from healthy donors and cancer patients. Germline V lookup: CDR1 MNHEY, CDR2 SVGAGI. V shed 8 bases and J 10 bases; nucleotides not matched to a gene: 13. This CDR3 is 13 amino acids long. Only in-frame clones appear in the TCRdb table, and some are missing; sequencing was by immunoSEQ multiplex PCR. The repertoire has 150,000 to 170,000 clones, around 95% of them found once; the top ten carry approximately 6%. The sample consisted of blood. This clonotype was obtained from a man in his forties in good health. The rearrangement joins TRBV6-5 to TRBJ1-2; 7 nucleotides agree with TRBD1. CDR3 nucleotides: TGTGCCAGCTGTTTCGAATTAGGGGGCGACTACACCTTC. This gives the protein CASCFELGGDYTF.